This entry lists 6 T cell receptor beta chains sequenced from one sample in a study of cytomegalovirus exposure and HLA in healthy donors. PCR primers comprised 60 Vbeta and 13 Jbeta primers. Clones were sequenced by immunoSEQ multiplex PCR, and TCRdb holds only the in-frame ones, with some missing. The profile covers roughly 150,000 clones, with approximately 80% appearing a single time and around 6.6% taken by the ten largest. Sequencing input: PBMCs. The receptors originated from a woman aged 50 to 60 in good health and CMV-seropositive.

The V and J genes are TRBV27 and TRBJ1-2, with 9 bases matching TRBD1. Germline assignment: CDR1 MNHEY and CDR2 SMNVEV (reference sequence). There are 14 residues in the CDR3. Trimming cost V 6 bases and J 6 bases; bases outside gene matches: 8. The CDR3 DNA is TGTGCCAGCAGGTCACAGGGGGCGAGGAATGGCTACACCTTC. As protein: CASRSQGARNGYTF.

The V call is TRBV6-1, the J call TRBJ1-1, with D uncertain. CDR3 length equals 15 residues. Trimming left V 7 bases short and J 5 bases short, with 20 bases between. Germline loops: CDR1 MNHNS, CDR2 SASEGT. The DNA for the CDR3 is TGTGCCAGCAAAATCCCGAAAGGGTCGGGAACTGAAGCTTTCTTT. Translation: CASKIPKGSGTEAFF.

The V and J genes are TRBV5-6 and TRBJ1-2; no firm D call. V shed 3 bases and J shed 4 bases, with 7 bases lying between them. Germline-derived CDR1 and CDR2 are SGHDT and YYEEEE. The CDR3 runs to 12 residues. CDR3 bases: TGTGCCAGCAGCTCCGGTGCCTATGGCTACACCTTC. Translation: CASSSGAYGYTF.

This rearrangement joins TRBV4-1 to TRBJ1-6; tentatively, D is TRBD1 (5 bases). The CDR3 covers 16 residues. V shed 2 bases and J shed 7 bases, with 15 bases lying between them. CDR1 is MGHRA, CDR2 YSYEKL, per germline. The CDR3 spells CASSQSGGVRNSPLHF. The DNA for the CDR3 is TGCGCCAGCAGCCAAAGTGGGGGGGTTCGGAATTCACCCCTCCACTTT.

The rearrangement links TRBV5-4 to TRBJ1-2; D is ambiguous. Between the trimmed V and J ends, which lost 2 bases and 0 bases, there was a span of 8 bases. CDR1 and CDR2 (germline): SGHNT, YYREEE (reference sequence). The length of the CDR3 is 14 residues. CDR3 bases: TGTGCCAGCAGCTTTACAACTACTAACTATGGCTACACCTTC. It codes for CASSFTTTNYGYTF. Variable domain in full (rest from reference TRBV5-4 and TRBJ1-2): ETGVTQSPTHLIKTRGQQVTLRCSSQSGHNTVSWYQQALGQGPQFIFQYYREEENGRGNFPPRFSGLQFPNYSSELNVNALELDDSALYLCASSFTTTNYGYTFGSGTRLTVV.

This chain uses TRBV18 with TRBJ2-7, with D possibly matching TRBD1 (5 bases). Germline CDR1 is KGHSH and CDR2 is LQKENI. Between the trimmed V and J ends, which lost 6 bases and 0 bases, there was a span of 9 bases. The CDR3 covers 13 residues. CDR3 sequence reads: CASSRQNSYEQYF. The DNA for the CDR3 is TGTGCCAGCTCCCGACAGAACTCCTACGAGCAGTACTTC.